This TCR beta chain was observed in a study of blood T cell repertoires in COVID-19 (dated by TCRdb to about 2020). Some background on the complete study: The collaborator samples originated in the United States, Italy and Spain and spanned the acute and convalescent phases of COVID-19. Sample metadata almost always included a de-identified subject ID, COVID-19 status, age in years and sex. The samples were drawn from the first 160 participants of the ongoing ImmuneRACE study and from 950 to 1,500 subjects provided by 6 global collaborators. Subjects who had been exposed to COVID-19, were actively infected with it, or had recovered from it provided the deeply sampled blood TCRbeta repertoires that made up the dataset. The prospective study material was composed of cDNA or gDNA derived from T cells, B-cell-depleted T cells, or PBMCs. The repertoires were released in a freely available public database intended as a resource for research on the immune response to SARS-CoV-2. Where HLA class I and class II types were available, the types were taken from metadata supplied by the sample provider, not from assay-based typing.

The research as a whole found: Clinical and demographic metadata were provided uncurated, with the amount varying by source and participant.

Whole blood was collected in K2EDTA tubes by collaborating institutions according to the institutions' own protocols. Collaborator samples were shipped for TCRbeta analysis as frozen whole blood, isolated PBMCs, or DNA extracted from either sample type. TCRbeta CDR3 regions were amplified from genomic DNA using the immunoSEQ Assay, a bias-controlled multiplex PCR. Processing in the source paper ran as follows. The number of nucleated cells in each sample was estimated from the amplification of reference gene primers within the assay. To quantify the absolute abundance of each unique TCRbeta CDR3 rearrangement, sequence reads were collapsed and filtered. For each sample, productive Simpson clonality was calculated as the square root of Simpson's diversity index over productive rearrangements. The table was pulled from immuneACCESS by TCRdb, which kept in-frame rearrangements only. Such tables lose some clones; where checked, under half of the loss comes from unresolved V genes, and the rest has no known cause. V, J and clone size derive from that table, while D and trimming were established from the DNA sequence. Present in this sample are approximately 77,000 clones, 70% to 80% of which were seen just once. Of the sample, around a sixth falls within the top ten clones.

There are 15 amino acids in the CDR3, from cysteine to phenylalanine inclusive. The kept DNA is CDR3 alone, 45 bases in frame from the first base. V loses 7 bases of germline sequence and J loses 4 bases, and the interval between the two ends is 17 bases. Via the germline V gene, CDR1 is SGHAT and CDR2 FQNNGV. With regard to this clone: Its antigen is not yet known. No much larger clonotype is one base removed from it; base qualities were not supplied.

The sequence derives from a man in his 70s with active or convalescent COVID-19. Source material: peripheral blood. The chain uses TRBV11-2 and TRBJ1-3, with a tentative D gene TRBD1 over 6 matching bases. DNA sequence: TGTGCCAGCACCTCACGCCCAGGGACAGGAAACACCATATATTTT. It translates as CASTSRPGTGNTIYF.